This T cell receptor (beta chain) is from a study of a mutant IDH1 vaccine in newly diagnosed glioma. The wider study: Mean patient age was around 40 years; approximately 60% were male and around 38% female. Radiotherapy, temozolomide, or both had been given previously, and both were given to most.

This CDR3 region has 14 residues. V shed 4 bases, J shed 7 bases, and the junction held 6 bases outside the gene matches. From germline, CDR1 is ENHRY and CDR2 SYGVKD. Time point specified: baseline, week 1 (first vaccination visit). As to treatment: pre-vaccination baseline after standard-of-care therapy. New WHO grade 3 or 4 astrocytomas that were IDH1-mutant and ATRX-lost occurred in the donors. Some clones are missing from TCRdb's copy, which holds only in-frame ones; the method was immunoSEQ multiplex PCR. The table lists some 60,000 clones, about 90% of them singletons. This chain joins TRBV10-3 and TRBJ1-5; 8 bases agree with TRBD1. This receptor was taken from a man aged 45-65 years with glioma. Sequencing used PBMCs, obtained from a glioma patient treated with radiotherapy, temozolomide or both. CDR3 sequence: CAISAGQGYQPQHF. In DNA, the CDR3 is TGTGCCATCAGTGCCGGACAGGGCTACCAGCCCCAGCATTTT.